This T cell receptor beta chain was recovered during a study of blood T cell repertoires in COVID-19. Overall study context: Collection of acute and convalescent COVID-19 samples took place in the United States, Italy and Spain. From T cells, B-cell-depleted T cells, or PBMCs came the material, which was cDNA or gDNA.

Losses at the gene ends were 5 bases for V and 3 bases for J; bases not matched to a gene: 6. This CDR3 spans 15 amino acids. The germline gives CDR1 SGHNT, CDR2 YENEEA. Under the authors' procedure: Using reference gene primer amplification, nucleated cell counts were estimated. Some clones are missing from TCRdb's copy, which holds only in-frame ones; the method was immunoSEQ multiplex PCR. The D gene and trimming were derived from the DNA, and the V and J assignments and clone size from that table. The sample records 200,000 to 250,000 clones, about 88% being singletons. Sequencing was done on a sample of peripheral blood. This sequence was found in a woman in her forties or fifties with COVID-19, enrolled during active disease. The chain recombines TRBV11-3 with TRBJ2-5, with 10 bases that match TRBD1. Written as DNA, the CDR3 is TGTGCCAGCAGCCATGGGACAGGGGATAAAGAGACCCAGTACTTC. Residues: CASSHGTGDKETQYF.